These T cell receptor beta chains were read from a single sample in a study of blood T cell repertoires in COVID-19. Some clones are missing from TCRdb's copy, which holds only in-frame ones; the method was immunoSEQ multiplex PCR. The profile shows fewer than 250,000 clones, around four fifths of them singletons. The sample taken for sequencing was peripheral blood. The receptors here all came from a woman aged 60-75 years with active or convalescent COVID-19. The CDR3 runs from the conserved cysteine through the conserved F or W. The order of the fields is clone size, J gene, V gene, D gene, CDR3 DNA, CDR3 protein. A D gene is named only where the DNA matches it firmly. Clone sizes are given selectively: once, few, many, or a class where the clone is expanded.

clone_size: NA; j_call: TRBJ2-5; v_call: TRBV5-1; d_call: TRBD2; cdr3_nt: TGCGCCAGCAGCTTGGCAGCGGGGGACGGAGAGACCCAGTACTTC; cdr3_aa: CASSLAAGDGETQYF
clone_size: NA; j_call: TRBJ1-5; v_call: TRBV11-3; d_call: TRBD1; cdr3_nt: TGTGCCAGCAGCTTAGATCCCGGGACAGGCCTTTGGGGCAATCAGCCCCAGCATTTT; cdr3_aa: CASSLDPGTGLWGNQPQHF
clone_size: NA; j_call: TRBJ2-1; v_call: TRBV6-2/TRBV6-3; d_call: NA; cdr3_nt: TGTGCCAGCAGTTACGGACTATATGGCGATGAGCAGTTCTTC; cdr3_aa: CASSYGLYGDEQFF
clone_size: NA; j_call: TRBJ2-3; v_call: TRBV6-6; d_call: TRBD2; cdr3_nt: TGTGCCAGCAGCGGGACTAGCGGGGGTGGGAGAGATACGCAGTATTTT; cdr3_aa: CASSGTSGGGRDTQYF
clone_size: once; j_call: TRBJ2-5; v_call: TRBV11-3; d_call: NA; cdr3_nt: TGTGCCAGCAGCTTAGATCAGGTTTCGACCCAGTACTTC; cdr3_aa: CASSLDQVSTQYF
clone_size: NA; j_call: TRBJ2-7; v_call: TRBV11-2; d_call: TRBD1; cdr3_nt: TGTGCCAGCAGCTTAGCAGGGGGTGTCTACGAGCAGTACTTC; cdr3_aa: CASSLAGGVYEQYF
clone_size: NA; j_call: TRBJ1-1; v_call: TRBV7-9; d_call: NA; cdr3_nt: TGTGCCAGCAGCTGGGCGGGGGATGGATCTGAAGCTTTCTTT; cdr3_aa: CASSWAGDGSEAFF
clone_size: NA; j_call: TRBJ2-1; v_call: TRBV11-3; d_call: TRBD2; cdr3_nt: TGTGCCAGCAGCGAGAACCGACTAGCGGGAGGGCCCGGCTCCTACAATGAGCAGTTCTTC; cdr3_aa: CASSENRLAGGPGSYNEQFF
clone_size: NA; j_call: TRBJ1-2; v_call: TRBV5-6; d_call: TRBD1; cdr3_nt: TGTGCCAGCAGCTTTTCCCCGGACAGGGTCTATGGCTACACCTTC; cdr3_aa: CASSFSPDRVYGYTF
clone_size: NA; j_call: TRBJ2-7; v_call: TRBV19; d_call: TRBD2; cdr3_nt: TGTGCCAGTAGTATAACGGGAGGTTACGAGCAGTACTTC; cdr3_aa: CASSITGGYEQYF